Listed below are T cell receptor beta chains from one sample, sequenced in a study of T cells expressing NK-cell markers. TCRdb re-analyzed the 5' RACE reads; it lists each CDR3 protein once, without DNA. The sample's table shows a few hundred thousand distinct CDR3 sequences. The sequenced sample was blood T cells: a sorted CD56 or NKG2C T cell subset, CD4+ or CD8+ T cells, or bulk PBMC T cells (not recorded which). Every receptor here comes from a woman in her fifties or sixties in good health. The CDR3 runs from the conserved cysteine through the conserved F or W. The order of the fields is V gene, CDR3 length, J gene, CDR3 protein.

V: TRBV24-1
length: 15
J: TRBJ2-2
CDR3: CATSAGTGNTGELFF

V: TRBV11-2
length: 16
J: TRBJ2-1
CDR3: CASSLVFAGGAYEQFF

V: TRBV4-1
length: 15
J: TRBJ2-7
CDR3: CASSQETGSGYEQYF

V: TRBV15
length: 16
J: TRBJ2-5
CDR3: CATSRDRAGSTETQYF

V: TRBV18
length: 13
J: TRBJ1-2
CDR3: CASSPPWGYGYTF

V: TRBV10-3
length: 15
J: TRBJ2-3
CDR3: CAISGLALGGDTQYF

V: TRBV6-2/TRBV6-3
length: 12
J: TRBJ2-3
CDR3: CASRTNTDTQYF

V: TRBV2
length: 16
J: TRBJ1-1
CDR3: CASSTPQDRGWTEAFF

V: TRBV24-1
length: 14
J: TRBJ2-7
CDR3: CATSDRGPSYEQYF

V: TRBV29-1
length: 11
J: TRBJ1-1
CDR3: CRKIEDTEAFF

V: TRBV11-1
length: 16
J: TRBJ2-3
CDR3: CASSLGIGLDTDTQYF

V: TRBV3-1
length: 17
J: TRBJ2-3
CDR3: CASSQAPPSGSTDTQYF

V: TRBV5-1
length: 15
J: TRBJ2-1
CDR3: CASSLAGRARGEQFF

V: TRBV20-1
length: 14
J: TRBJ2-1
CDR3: CSAGSGRAHNEQFF

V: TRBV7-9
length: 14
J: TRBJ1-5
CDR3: CASSLNGLYQPQHF

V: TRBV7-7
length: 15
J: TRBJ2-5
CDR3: CASSPHVTGLGTQYF

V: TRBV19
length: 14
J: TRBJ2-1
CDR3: CASSMRVRRVEQFF

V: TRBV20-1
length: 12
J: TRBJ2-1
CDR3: CSARGTLDEQFF

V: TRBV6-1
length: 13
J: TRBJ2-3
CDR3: CASIKRGTDTQYF

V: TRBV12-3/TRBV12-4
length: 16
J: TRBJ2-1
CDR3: CASSYWARESSDEQFF

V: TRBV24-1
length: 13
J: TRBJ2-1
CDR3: CATSDLGEVGQFF

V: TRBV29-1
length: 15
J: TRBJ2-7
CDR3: CSVEVPRVLGREQYF

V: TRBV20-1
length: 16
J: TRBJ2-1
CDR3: CSARDAGGPDPSEQFF

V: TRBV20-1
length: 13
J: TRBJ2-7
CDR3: CSARSSGGLEQYF

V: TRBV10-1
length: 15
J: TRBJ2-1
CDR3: CASRSDYHSYNEQFF

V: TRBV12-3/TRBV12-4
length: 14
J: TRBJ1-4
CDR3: CASSYGTGVEKLFF

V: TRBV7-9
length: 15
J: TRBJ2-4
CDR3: CASSPQSVAKNIQYF

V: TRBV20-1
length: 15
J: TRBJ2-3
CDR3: CSAPRTSQLTDTQYF

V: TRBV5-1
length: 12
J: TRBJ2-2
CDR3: CASSPVTGELFF

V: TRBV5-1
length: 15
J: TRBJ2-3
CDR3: CASSLEGTELDTQYF

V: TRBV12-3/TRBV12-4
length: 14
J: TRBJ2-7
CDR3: CASSRRASLYEQYF

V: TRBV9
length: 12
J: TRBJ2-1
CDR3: CASSVEQDPQFF

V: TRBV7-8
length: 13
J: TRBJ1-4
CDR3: CASGDRGGEKLFF

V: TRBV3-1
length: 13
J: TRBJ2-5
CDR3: CASRRDREETQYF

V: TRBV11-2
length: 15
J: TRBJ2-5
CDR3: CASSLDGTSRETQYF

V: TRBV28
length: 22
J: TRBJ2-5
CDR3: CASSSPTGGRLAGGPRQETQYF

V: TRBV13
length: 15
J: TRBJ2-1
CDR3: CASSLSGRAVNEQFF

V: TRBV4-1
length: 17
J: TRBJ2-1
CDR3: CASSQQIAGLPGDEQFF

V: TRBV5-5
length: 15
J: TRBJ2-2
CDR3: CASSWVAGESGELFF

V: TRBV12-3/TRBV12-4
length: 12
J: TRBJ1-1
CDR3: CHLGGWYTEAFF

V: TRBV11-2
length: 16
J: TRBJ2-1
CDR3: CASSPVRGSQYNEQFF

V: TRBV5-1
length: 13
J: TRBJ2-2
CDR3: CASNQRNTGELFF

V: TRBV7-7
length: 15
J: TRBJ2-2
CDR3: CASSLGRRGTGELFF

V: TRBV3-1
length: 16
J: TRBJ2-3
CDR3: CASSQGPGTATDTQYF

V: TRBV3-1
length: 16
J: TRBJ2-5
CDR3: CASSPRRSGREETQYF